This TCR beta chain was profiled in a study of blood T cell repertoires in COVID-19. Trimming took off 0 bases at V and 9 bases at J, with 9 bases between the two ends. CDR1 is MNHEY and CDR2 is SVGEGT in the germline V gene. CDR3 size: 14 residues. This table comes from immunoSEQ multiplex PCR, and its TCRdb copy is limited to in-frame clones, with some not included. This sample has hundreds of thousands of clones, with over 75% found just once. The genes are TRBV6-2 or TRBV6-3 and TRBJ1-6; D gene uncertain. The origin of this receptor is a man aged 45 to 65 with acute or convalescent COVID-19. Sequencing input: peripheral blood. The CDR3 DNA reads as TGTGCCAGCAGTTACTCTCGGGGTTTTTCACCCCTCCACTTT. This translates into CASSYSRGFSPLHF.